These T cell receptor beta chains were read from a single sample in a study of vaccination and CD4 T cells after COVID-19. These TCRs are of unknown antigen specificity. TCRdb independently ran MiXCR on the PCR reads; one entry per CDR3 protein. Among 20,000 to 25,000 distinct CDR3 sequences listed, 43% were seen once. Specimen: CD4+ T cells from blood, cultured in vitro, collected about 7 months after SARS-CoV-2 vaccination. These receptors were obtained from a human donor who had recovered from COVID-19. Both conserved end residues are part of each CDR3. The D gene is left open where the match is weak. Some rows mark clone size as missing; the rest say once, few, many or name a class of expanded clone.

d_gene	abundance	v_gene	j_gene	len	CDR3aa	CDR3nt
TRBD2	few	TRBV11-3	TRBJ2-5	17	CASSLGRAGSNAETQYF	TGTGCCAGCAGCTTGGGGAGGGCAGGGTCGAATGCGGAGACCCAGTACTTC
.	.	TRBV19	TRBJ2-3	17	CASSLSGPGKGTDTQYF	TGTGCCAGTAGCCTATCCGGGCCCGGGAAGGGCACAGATACGCAGTATTTT
.	few	TRBV20-1	TRBJ2-2	14	CSARKDSYTGELFF	TGCAGTGCTAGGAAAGACTCCTACACCGGGGAGCTGTTTTTT
.	.	TRBV2	TRBJ2-7	13	CASSGEGTTTQYF	TGTGCCAGCAGTGGGGAAGGAACTACGACGCAGTACTTC
.	.	TRBV11-2	TRBJ2-5	15	CASSFEGRPQETQYF	TGTGCCAGCAGCTTTGAGGGTAGGCCACAAGAGACCCAGTACTTC
TRBD1	.	TRBV20-1	TRBJ1-2	15	CSARSRDREYYGYTF	TGCAGTGCTAGGTCCCGGGACAGGGAATACTATGGCTACACCTTC
TRBD1	.	TRBV20-1	TRBJ1-2	14	CSATGTGSNYGYTF	TGCAGTGCTACCGGGACAGGGTCTAACTATGGCTACACCTTC
TRBD1	.	TRBV25-1	TRBJ2-7	14	CASSNRGPSYEQYF	TGTGCCAGCAGCAACAGGGGGCCCAGCTACGAGCAGTACTTC
.	.	TRBV25-1	TRBJ2-2	15	CASSEQGLHTGELFF	TGTGCCAGCAGTGAACAGGGGCTACACACCGGGGAGCTGTTTTTT
.	.	TRBV7-2	TRBJ2-1	15	CASHAGRGEYNEQFF	TGTGCCAGCCACGCCGGCAGGGGGGAATACAATGAGCAGTTCTTC
.	.	TRBV7-9	TRBJ2-3	12	CASSPSSVTQYF	TGTGCCAGCAGTCCCTCTAGCGTCACGCAGTATTTT
TRBD1	.	TRBV10-3	TRBJ2-2	13	CATGAGGIGELFF	TGTGCCACAGGCGCAGGGGGTATCGGGGAGCTGTTTTTT
TRBD1	.	TRBV28	TRBJ1-1	17	CASRNRDRSYTGTEAFF	TGTGCCAGCAGAAACCGGGACAGGTCATATACGGGCACTGAAGCTTTCTTT
.	.	TRBV7-2	TRBJ2-3	12	CASSSFTDTQYF	TGTGCCAGCAGCTCGTTCACAGATACGCAGTATTTT
.	few	TRBV6-1	TRBJ2-3	13	CASRRTAWDTQYF	TGTGCCAGCAGACGGACAGCGTGGGATACGCAGTATTTT
.	once	TRBV7-6	TRBJ2-3	15	CASSLQGGRGGTQYF	TGTGCCAGCAGCTTACAGGGCGGGAGAGGGGGTACGCAGTATTTT
.	.	TRBV7-6	TRBJ2-5	15	CASSPNDGLLETQYF	TGTGCCAGCAGCCCTAACGATGGGCTATTGGAGACCCAGTACTTC
.	few	TRBV7-9	TRBJ2-1	12	CASSRTRDEQFF	TGTGCCAGCAGTAGAACCAGGGATGAGCAGTTCTTC
.	few	TRBV4-2	TRBJ2-7	13	CASSQDTDSEQYF	TGTGCCAGCAGCCAAGATACGGACAGCGAGCAGTACTTC
TRBD2	.	TRBV7-2	TRBJ2-7	15	CASSLARTRVYEQYF	TGTGCCAGCAGCTTAGCCCGGACTAGGGTATACGAGCAGTACTTC